One and the same sample provided the 13 T cell receptor beta chains below, sequenced in a study of Graves' ophthalmopathy and Graves' hyperthyroidism. Scientists amplified the TCR beta CDR3 regions from RNA transcripts. The authors performed first-round RT-PCR with HTBI primers and then a second-round multiplex PCR. One entry per CDR3 protein, called by TCRdb with MiXCR from the multiplex PCR reads. The table has 600,000 to 700,000 distinct CDR3 sequences, over 40% seen once. Sequenced material: peripheral blood. These receptors came from an adult man with Graves' ophthalmopathy.

This clonotype was detected a few times. The CDR3 is CASSPGSNTQYF. The CDR3 DNA reads as TGTGCCAGCAGCCCAGGGTCAAATACGCAGTATTTT. J is TRBJ2-3 and V is TRBV7-2; TRBD1 might be the D (5 bases). Trimming took off 5 bases at V and 7 bases at J, with 10 bases between the two ends. The germline gives CDR1 SGHTA, CDR2 FQGNSA. This CDR3 is built from 12 residues.

The chain links TRBV25-1 to TRBJ1-2; the D is unclear. Germline-derived CDR1 and CDR2 are MGHDK and SYGVNS. The V end lost 11 bases, the J end lost 2 bases, and 21 bases lay between the germline ends. This CDR3 has 15 amino acids. The CDR3 sequence is CAWPEVPGENYGYTF. CDR3 nucleotide sequence: TGTGCCTGGCCCGAAGTACCGGGTGAGAACTATGGCTACACCTTC.

A few counts support this clonotype. The genes are TRBV4-1 and TRBJ1-1; tentatively, D is TRBD1 (5 bases). CDR1 is MGHRA and CDR2 is YSYEKL in the germline V gene. Trimming left V 8 bases short and J 6 bases short, with 10 bases between. The CDR3 has 11 residues. CDR3 sequence reads: CASRRGPEAFF. As DNA, the CDR3 is TGCGCCAGCCGACGGGGACCTGAAGCTTTCTTT.

The genes are TRBV4-3 and TRBJ1-1; D ambiguous. The CDR3 runs 16 residues. V gave up 0 bases and J gave up 0 bases, with 11 bases separating them. Germline V gene sequence: CDR1 LGHNA, CDR2 YSLEER. This CDR3 is CASSQDIRGMNTEAFF. CDR3 DNA sequence: TGCGCCAGCAGCCAAGATATTCGAGGTATGAACACTGAAGCTTTCTTT.

The chain has TRBV6-6 and TRBJ2-7; perhaps D is TRBD1 or TRBD2 (5 bases each). Germline-derived CDR1 and CDR2 are MNHNY and SVGAGI (reference sequence). The germline V and J ends were trimmed by 10 bases and 3 bases, with 22 bases remaining between them. This CDR3 is 15 amino acids long. In DNA, the CDR3 is TGTGCCATCCTGACAGCCCAAGCGGCTAACTACGAGCAGTACTTC. Amino acid sequence: CAILTAQAANYEQYF.

Comment on this clonotype: The junction and the germline gene differ at one end; a read error may be behind it. CDR3 sequence (DNA): TGCAGTGCTAGAGAATTAGGCTCCTATAATTCACCCCCCCACTTT. It codes for CSARELGSYNSPPHF. The gene calls are TRBV20-1 and TRBJ1-6; D uncertain. Looked up from germline, CDR1 is DFQATT and CDR2 is SNEGSKA (reference sequence). This CDR3 region has 15 residues.

The V and J genes are TRBV24-1 and TRBJ2-5; D may be TRBD1 (6 bases). Trimming cost V 5 bases and J 5 bases, with 14 bases left between them. Germline V gene lookup returns CDR1 KGHDR and CDR2 SFDVKD. CDR3 length equals 14 residues. The CDR3: CATSAEGGRETQYF. In DNA, the CDR3 is TGTGCCACCAGTGCCGAAGGGGGAAGGGAGACCCAGTACTTC.

This clonotype was seen repeatedly, ten times or more. The chain couples TRBV29-1 to TRBJ1-4; unclear D gene. Germline V CDR1 and CDR2: SQVTM, ANQGSEA. The CDR3 extends over 10 amino acids. V shed 5 bases and J shed 7 bases, with 5 bases lying between them. This chain's CDR3 is CSVKAEKLFF. The CDR3 region has the DNA TGCAGCGTTAAGGCTGAAAAACTGTTTTTT.

Here the CDR3 DNA reads TGTGCCAGCAGCAAACCGGGACAGGGGGCTTGGAATGAAAAACTGTTTTTT. Translating gives CASSKPGQGAWNEKLFF. The rearrangement uses TRBV7-9 and TRBJ1-4; TRBD1 aligns across 12 bases. Germline values: CDR1 SEHNR, CDR2 FQNEAQ (reference sequence). V shed 5 bases and J 5 bases; nucleotides not matched to a gene: 9. There are 17 residues in the CDR3.

The table lists this clonotype with many counts. The V call is TRBV5-6, the J call TRBJ1-5; D is possibly TRBD1 (5 bases). This CDR3 is built from 14 residues. The germline V gene encodes CDR1 SGHDT and CDR2 YYEEEE. Trimming stripped 4 bases from V and 7 bases from J, with 15 bases between. CDR3 in DNA: TGTGCCAGCAGCCTGGGACGCGGGGAGCAGCCCCAGCATTTT. Translated, it gives CASSLGRGEQPQHF.

This clonotype appeared many times. CDR3 amino acids: CASTLEWGNTEAFF. In DNA, the CDR3 is TGTGCCAGCACCCTTGAATGGGGGAACACTGAAGCTTTCTTT. The chain couples TRBV5-5 to TRBJ1-1; D ambiguous. This CDR3 contains 14 residues. With 6 bases removed from V and 1 base from J, the gap between germline ends came to 13 bases. Per the germline V gene, CDR1 is SGHKS and CDR2 is YYEKEE (reference sequence).

In this sample, this clonotype turned up many times. V usage is TRBV25-1 and J usage is TRBJ1-4, with D maybe TRBD1 (5 bases). The germline V gene has CDR1 MGHDK and CDR2 SYGVNS. V lost 3 bases, J lost 4 bases, and 12 bases lay in between. This CDR3 spans 15 amino acids. The CDR3 coding sequence is TGTGCCAGCAGTGACGGAATAGGGGATAATGAAAAACTGTTTTTT. Translation gives CASSDGIGDNEKLFF. Full variable domain (rest looked up from reference TRBV25-1 and TRBJ1-4): EADIYQTPRYLVIGTGKKITLECSQTMGHDKMYWYQQDPGMELHLIHYSYGVNSTEKGDLSSESTVSRIRTEHFPLTLESARPSHTSQYLCASSDGIGDNEKLFFGSGTQLSVL.

At least ten counts were recorded for this clonotype. This chain joins TRBV7-9 and TRBJ1-2; D remains unclear. This CDR3 is 13 amino acids long. Germline V gene data show CDR1 as SEHNR and CDR2 as FQNEAQ (reference sequence). The germline V and J ends were trimmed by 1 base and 2 bases, with 5 bases remaining between them. The CDR3 sequence is CASSLELNYGYTF. The DNA of the CDR3 is TGTGCCAGCAGCTTAGAACTAAACTATGGCTACACCTTC.